This passage covers 16 T cell receptor beta chains from one sample sequenced in a study of PD-L1 blockade in urothelial cancer. As for time point: peripheral blood 6 weeks after treatment start. Clones were sequenced by immunoSEQ multiplex PCR, and TCRdb holds only the in-frame ones, with some missing. The table includes tens of thousands of clones, around 84% detected once. The starting material was PBMCs, obtained around atezolizumab (anti-PD-L1) treatment. These receptors came from a man in his sixties or seventies with urothelial cancer.

This clone was seen a handful of times. The chain combines TRBV7-9 with TRBJ1-1; 7 bases match TRBD1. V lost 0 bases and J lost 3; bases outside the gene matches: 4. The CDR3 contains 15 residues. Per germline, CDR1 SEHNR and CDR2 FQNEAQ (reference sequence). The CDR3 nucleotides read TGTGCCAGCAGCTTAGCGGAGGGGGCTGACACTGAAGCTTTCTTT. It specifies CASSLAEGADTEAFF.

The V and J genes are TRBV19 and TRBJ2-2; TRBD2 matches 13 bases. The V gene's germline CDR1 is LNHDA and CDR2 SQIVND (reference sequence). The ends lost 3 bases at V and 4 bases at J; junction bases unmatched: 5. CDR3 length: 17 amino acids. The CDR3 region has the DNA TGTGCCAGTAGTATTCGGACTAGCGGGAGACTCACCGGGGAGCTGTTTTTT. Encoded protein: CASSIRTSGRLTGELFF.

V usage is TRBV28 and J usage is TRBJ1-2, with 8 bases fitting TRBD1. V shed 6 bases and J 6 bases; nucleotides not matched to a gene: 9. The CDR3 extends over 14 amino acids. CDR1 MDHEN and CDR2 SYDVKM come from the germline V gene. CDR3 DNA: TGTGCCAGCAGGGGGGACAGGATGTATGATGGCTACACCTTC. Translated: CASRGDRMYDGYTF.

This clone was seen just once. The V gene is TRBV4-3, the J gene TRBJ2-1; possibly TRBD2 for D (6 bases). V lost 1 base and J lost 1, with 11 bases in between. The V gene's germline CDR1 is LGHNA and CDR2 YSLEER. The CDR3 runs 16 residues. CDR3 sequence (DNA): TGCGCCAGCAGCCAAGCATCCGGGAGTTCCTACAATGAGCAGTTCTTC. Translating gives CASSQASGSSYNEQFF.

The chain couples TRBV7-3 to TRBJ2-3; 15 bases are a match to TRBD2. The CDR3 is 16 residues long. The germline V gene has CDR1 SGHTA and CDR2 FQGTGA. V was clipped by 4 bases and J by 7 bases; unmatched bases: 6. DNA for the CDR3: TGTGCCAGCAGCTGGACTAGCGGGGGGGCCAATAATACGCAGTATTTT. It translates to CASSWTSGGANNTQYF.

This clone was counted only a few times. The rearrangement links TRBV19 to TRBJ2-6; a weak D match, TRBD2 (6 bases). Trimming removed 7 bases at V and 1 base at J, with 17 bases between. Germline V gives CDR1 LNHDA, CDR2 SQIVND (reference sequence). The CDR3 is 17 residues long. CDR3 in amino acids: CASKAGTSNSGANVLTF. The DNA of the CDR3 is TGTGCCAGTAAGGCAGGGACTTCTAATTCTGGGGCCAACGTCCTGACTTTC.

This clone was detected once. This chain links TRBV27 with TRBJ1-2; TRBD1 matches 7 bases. This CDR3 region has 14 residues. Losses at the gene ends were 5 bases for V and 4 bases for J; bases not matched to a gene: 7. The germline CDR1 and CDR2 sequences are MNHEY and SMNVEV (reference sequence). In nucleotides, the CDR3 is TGTGCCAGCAGTGTGACAGGGTTAAGCTATGGCTACACCTTC. This translates into CASSVTGLSYGYTF.

V is TRBV4-1 and J is TRBJ2-3; 7 nucleotides align to TRBD1. This CDR3 has 16 amino acids. The trim removed 1 base at V and 6 bases at J, leaving 10 bases unmatched. Germline assignment: CDR1 MGHRA and CDR2 YSYEKL. The CDR3 DNA reads TGCGCCAGCAGCCAAGCCCCCGACAGGGCTCGGGATACGCAGTATTTT. Amino acid sequence: CASSQAPDRARDTQYF.

In DNA form, the CDR3 reads TGCGCCAGCAGCGAGACAGGGGGGAATCAGCCCCAGCATTTT. Translation gives CASSETGGNQPQHF. The chain joins TRBV5-1 to TRBJ1-5; the match to TRBD1 covers 9 bases. J was trimmed by 4 bases and V by 4 bases; bases with no gene match: 3. The CDR3 spans 14 residues. CDR1 SGHRS and CDR2 YFSETQ come from the germline V gene.

This chain links TRBV19 with TRBJ1-1; TRBD1 aligns across 9 bases. CDR3 size: 17 residues. Losses at the gene ends were 7 bases for V and 4 bases for J; bases not matched to a gene: 16. The germline gives CDR1 LNHDA, CDR2 SQIVND (reference sequence). The CDR3 reads CASIGGQGVPMGTEAFF. CDR3 coding DNA: TGTGCCAGTATTGGGGGACAGGGAGTCCCCATGGGCACTGAAGCTTTCTTT.

As DNA, the CDR3 is TGTGCCAGTAGCCCCGAGGGCCGGGCGTTATACACTGAAGCTTTCTTT. Translating it yields CASSPEGRALYTEAFF. The rearrangement joins TRBV19 to TRBJ1-1; D is undetermined. Germline CDR1 LNHDA, CDR2 SQIVND (reference sequence). This CDR3 is built from 16 residues. The V and J ends lost 6 bases and 3 bases respectively, with 20 bases between them.

CDR3 DNA sequence: TGTGCCAGCAGCTTAGGACAGGGGGCGATCTACGAGCAGTACTTC. Translating it yields CASSLGQGAIYEQYF. V and J are TRBV11-2 and TRBJ2-7, with 10 nucleotides matching TRBD1. V lost 1 base to trimming and J lost 3 bases; unmatched junction nucleotides: 3. Germline-derived CDR1 and CDR2 are SGHAT and FQNNGV. This CDR3 has 15 amino acids. Combining the CDR3 with reference TRBV11-2 and TRBJ2-7 gives the whole variable domain EAGVAQSPRYKIIEKRQSVAFWCNPISGHATLYWYQQILGQGPKLLIQFQNNGVVDDSQLPKDRFSAERLKGVDSTLKIQPAKLEDSAVYLCASSLGQGAIYEQYFGPGTRLTVT.

The chain is built from TRBV6-5 and TRBJ2-6; the D gene is possibly TRBD1 (6 bases). In germline, CDR1 is MNHEY, CDR2 SVGAGI. V lost 6 bases to trimming and J lost 0 bases, with 9 bases between them. This CDR3 has 15 residues. The CDR3 is CASSQGGSGANVLTF. DNA for the CDR3: TGTGCCAGCAGCCAAGGGGGCTCTGGGGCCAACGTCCTGACTTTC.

The CDR3 sequence: CSVEGTDYGYTF. CDR3 nucleotide sequence: TGCAGCGTTGAGGGGACAGACTATGGCTACACCTTC. The chain is built from TRBV29-1 and TRBJ1-2, with 7 bases identical to TRBD1. CDR3 size: 12 residues. V shed 3 bases, J shed 3 bases, and the junction held 1 base outside the gene matches. CDR1 is SQVTM, CDR2 ANQGSEA, per germline.

Only a few counts were recorded for this clone. This chain uses TRBV11-3 with TRBJ2-2, with D possibly matching TRBD2 (5 bases). The germline V gene encodes CDR1 SGHNT and CDR2 YENEEA. Trimming removed 1 base at V and 4 bases at J, with 13 bases between. The CDR3 has 16 residues. CDR3: CASSLATPEGTGELFF. The CDR3, as DNA: TGTGCCAGCAGCTTAGCTACGCCCGAGGGCACCGGGGAGCTGTTTTTT.

This CDR3 reads CASSGGTGQVEQFF. In nucleotides, the CDR3 is TGCGCCAGCAGTGGGGGGACAGGGCAGGTTGAGCAGTTCTTC. The V call is TRBV10-2, the J call TRBJ2-1, with 9 bases that match TRBD1. CDR1 and CDR2 from the germline V gene are WSHSY and SAAADI. The V gene end was trimmed by 4 bases and the J gene end by 9 bases; junction bases not matched to a gene: 7. This CDR3 comprises 14 residues.